The entry below gives a single T cell receptor beta chain sequence along with its context. Its target is unknown. 5'RACE primed at constant segments yielded TCR alpha and TCR beta cDNA libraries bearing sample barcodes and UMIs. One entry per CDR3 protein results from TCRdb running MiXCR on the 5' RACE reads. The sample includes 300,000 to 350,000 distinct CDR3 sequences, roughly 15% of them seen just once. The data were taken from a study of T-cell memory formation after mild COVID-19. Study-wide points: CD4+ clones that contracted lay mainly in CM and EM; CD8+ ones lay in EMRA. Unconfirmed was the SARS-CoV-2 specificity of second-wave clones that peaked on day 37. Some clones that responded turned up in pre-infection memory, which suggests that cross-reactive memory joined in.

V was cut by 8 bases and J by 4 bases, with 14 bases left in between. The CDR3 is 13 residues long. Germline values: CDR1 SNHLY, CDR2 FYNNEI. The material sequenced was PBMCs or a T cell subset sorted from them (not recorded which). This chain connects TRBV2 to TRBJ1-2; a possible D gene is TRBD1 (5 bases). This TCR derives from a man aged 18 to 35 who had mild COVID-19 (a few samples of this study predate the infection). Cell type and time point are not known. This CDR3 reads CASAGQGFYGYTF. The CDR3 nucleotides are TGTGCCAGCGCTGGGCAGGGTTTCTATGGCTACACCTTC.